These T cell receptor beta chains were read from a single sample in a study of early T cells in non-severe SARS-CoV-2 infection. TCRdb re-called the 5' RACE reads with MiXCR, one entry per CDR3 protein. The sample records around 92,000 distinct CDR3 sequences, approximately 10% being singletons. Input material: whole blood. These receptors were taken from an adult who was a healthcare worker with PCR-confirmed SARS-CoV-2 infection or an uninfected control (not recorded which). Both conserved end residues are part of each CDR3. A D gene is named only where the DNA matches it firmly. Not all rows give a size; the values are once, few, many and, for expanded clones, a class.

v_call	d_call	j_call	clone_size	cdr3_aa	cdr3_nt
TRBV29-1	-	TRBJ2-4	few	CSVVSRQDNIQYF	TGCAGCGTTGTTTCGCGACAAGATAACATTCAGTACTTC
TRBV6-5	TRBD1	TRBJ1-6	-	CASTVGGAGNSPLHF	TGTGCCAGCACCGTAGGGGGCGCGGGCAATTCACCCCTCCACTTT
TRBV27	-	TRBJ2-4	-	CASSSIDSNIQYF	TGTGCCAGCAGTTCTATTGATTCAAACATTCAGTACTTC
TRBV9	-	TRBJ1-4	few	CASSVGNLDEKLFF	TGTGCCAGCAGCGTCGGTAACTTGGATGAAAAACTGTTTTTT
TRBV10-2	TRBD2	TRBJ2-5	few	CATTRSGGTQETQYF	TGCGCCACCACTAGGTCCGGGGGGACCCAAGAGACCCAGTACTTC
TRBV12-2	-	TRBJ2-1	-	CASRAPGHGVREQFF	TGTGCAAGTCGCGCCCCGGGACATGGGGTGAGGGAGCAGTTCTTC
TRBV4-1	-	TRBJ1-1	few	CASSQIGQQNTEAFF	TGCGCCAGCAGCCAAATTGGACAGCAAAACACTGAAGCTTTCTTT
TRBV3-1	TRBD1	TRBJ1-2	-	CASSQDRTGGYGYTF	TGTGCCAGCAGCCAAGATCGGACAGGAGGATATGGCTACACCTTC
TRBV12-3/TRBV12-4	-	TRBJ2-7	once	CASSFKGGLTSFEQYF	TGTGCCAGCAGTTTTAAGGGGGGGTTGACCTCTTTCGAGCAGTACTTC
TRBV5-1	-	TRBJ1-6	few	CASSLVTVNSPLHF	TGCGCCAGCAGCTTGGTAACAGTTAATTCACCCCTCCACTTT
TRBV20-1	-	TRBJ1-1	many	CSARDPLGAWNTEAFF	TGCAGTGCTAGAGACCCCCTAGGGGCTTGGAACACTGAAGCTTTCTTT
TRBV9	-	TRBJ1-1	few	CASSVIKGPWTEVFF	TGTGCCAGCAGCGTGATTAAAGGGCCTTGGACTGAAGTTTTCTTT
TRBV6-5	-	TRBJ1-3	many	CASSPQSSGNTIYF	TGTGCCAGCAGCCCCCAGAGCTCTGGAAACACCATATATTTT
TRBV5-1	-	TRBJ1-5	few	CASSLRPRTENSNQPQHF	TGCGCCAGCAGCTTGAGACCCCGGACCGAAAATAGCAATCAGCCCCAGCATTTT
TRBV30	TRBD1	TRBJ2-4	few	CAWRKGGVIQYF	TGTGCCTGGAGGAAAGGGGGCGTCATTCAGTACTTC
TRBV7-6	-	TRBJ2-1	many	CASSRTYNEQFF	TGTGCCAGCAGCCGAACCTACAATGAGCAGTTCTTC
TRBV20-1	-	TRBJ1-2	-	CSVPPDPYGYTF	TGCAGTGTTCCCCCAGACCCCTATGGCTACACCTTC
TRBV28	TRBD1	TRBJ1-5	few	CASSSGTGTLQPQHF	TGTGCCAGCAGTTCCGGGACAGGGACGTTACAGCCCCAGCATTTT
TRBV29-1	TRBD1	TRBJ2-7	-	CSVGPGDRVLGSYEQYF	TGCAGCGTTGGCCCCGGAGACAGGGTCTTAGGATCCTACGAGCAGTACTTC
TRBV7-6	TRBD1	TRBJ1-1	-	CASSPWAGGSSYTEAFF	TGTGCCAGCAGCCCGTGGGCAGGGGGCTCTAGTTACACTGAAGCTTTCTTT
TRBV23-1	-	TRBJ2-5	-	CASSLRRSQETQYF	TGCGCCAGCAGCCTTAGACGAAGCCAAGAGACCCAGTACTTC
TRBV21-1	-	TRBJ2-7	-	CASSKDALCGAYEQYF	TGTGCCAGCAGCAAAGACGCACTCTGTGGGGCCTACGAGCAGTACTTC
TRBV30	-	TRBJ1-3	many	CAWRKAGSRNTIYF	TGTGCCTGGCGTAAGGCAGGGTCAAGAAACACCATATATTTT
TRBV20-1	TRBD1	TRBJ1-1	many	CSARQGAGTEAFF	TGCAGTGCGAGACAGGGGGCGGGCACTGAAGCTTTCTTT
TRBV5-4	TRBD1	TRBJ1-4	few	CASSPGTEEKLFF	TGTGCCAGCAGCCCCGGGACAGAAGAAAAACTGTTTTTT
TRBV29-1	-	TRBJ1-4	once	CSVALTATNEKLFF	TGCAGCGTTGCTCTAACAGCAACTAATGAAAAACTGTTTTTT
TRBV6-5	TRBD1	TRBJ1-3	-	CASSYSGTGSGNTIYF	TGTGCCAGCAGTTACTCCGGGACAGGGAGTGGAAACACCATATATTTT
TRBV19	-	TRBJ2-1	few	CASSLQGLQPWGEQFF	TGTGCCAGTAGTTTACAGGGACTACAACCCTGGGGCGAGCAGTTCTTC
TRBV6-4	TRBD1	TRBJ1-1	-	CASSSTGGMEAFF	TGTGCCAGCAGCTCGACAGGGGGCATGGAAGCTTTCTTT
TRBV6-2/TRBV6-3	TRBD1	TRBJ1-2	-	CASSYSRGQGDSVNGYTF	TGTGCCAGCAGTTACAGTCGTGGGCAGGGGGATTCGGTGAATGGCTACACCTTC
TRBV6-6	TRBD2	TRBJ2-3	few	CASTVRVAGGISHTDTQYF	TGTGCCAGCACTGTTCGGGTAGCGGGGGGCATATCGCACACAGATACGCAGTATTTT
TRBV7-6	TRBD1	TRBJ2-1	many	CASSIPGQFNEQFF	TGTGCCAGCAGCATACCGGGACAGTTCAATGAGCAGTTCTTC
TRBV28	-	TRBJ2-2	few	CASTTLARGSTGELFF	TGTGCCAGCACCACTTTAGCGCGAGGGTCAACCGGGGAGCTGTTTTTT
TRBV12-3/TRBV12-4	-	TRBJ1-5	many	CASSPGPRGGNQPQHF	TGTGCCAGCAGTCCCGGACCGCGAGGAGGCAATCAGCCCCAGCATTTT
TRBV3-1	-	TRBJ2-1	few	CASSRGGIGSYNEQFF	TGTGCCAGCAGCCGGGGCGGGATCGGCTCCTACAATGAGCAGTTCTTC
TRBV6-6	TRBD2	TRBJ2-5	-	CASRHPGLASKETQYF	TGTGCCAGCAGACATCCGGGACTAGCGAGTAAAGAGACCCAGTACTTC
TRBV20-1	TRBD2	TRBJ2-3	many	CSARSSLAGSGTDTQYF	TGCAGTGCTAGATCCTCCTTAGCGGGGTCGGGAACAGATACGCAGTATTTT
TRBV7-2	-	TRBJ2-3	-	CASSLGPTADTQYF	TGTGCCAGCAGCTTGGGACCCACGGCAGATACGCAGTATTTT
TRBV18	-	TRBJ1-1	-	CASSPARGGTEAFF	TGTGCCAGCTCACCAGCGAGGGGGGGCACTGAAGCTTTCTTT
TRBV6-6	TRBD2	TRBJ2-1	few	CASSHSGRSPYNEQFF	TGTGCCAGCAGCCATAGCGGGAGGTCCCCCTACAATGAGCAGTTCTTC
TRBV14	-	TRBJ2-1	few	CASSPLVKYNEQFF	TGTGCCAGCAGCCCATTAGTGAAGTACAATGAGCAGTTCTTC
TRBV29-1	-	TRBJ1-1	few	CSARALGTANTEAFF	TGCAGCGCTAGGGCCCTTGGAACAGCTAACACTGAAGCTTTCTTT
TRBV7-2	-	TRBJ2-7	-	CASSLALSGDYEQYF	TGTGCCAGCAGCTTAGCGCTGTCGGGGGACTACGAGCAGTACTTC
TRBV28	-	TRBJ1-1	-	CASSFPRQSQTEAFF	TGTGCCAGCAGTTTCCCCCGACAGTCACAAACCGAAGCTTTCTTT
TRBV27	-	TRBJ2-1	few	CASSLDRISYNEQFF	TGTGCCAGCAGTTTGGACAGAATCTCCTACAATGAGCAGTTCTTC
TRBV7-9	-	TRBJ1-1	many	CASTGNTEAFF	TGTGCCAGCACCGGGAACACTGAAGCTTTCTTT
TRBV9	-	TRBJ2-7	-	CASSGYRDEQYF	TGTGCCAGCAGCGGATACAGGGACGAGCAGTACTTC
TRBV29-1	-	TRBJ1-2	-	CSVEVLGQGYTF	TGCAGCGTTGAAGTCCTAGGTCAGGGCTACACCTTC
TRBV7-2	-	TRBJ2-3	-	CASSLGGGWDTQYF	TGTGCCAGCAGCTTAGGAGGGGGATGGGATACGCAGTATTTT
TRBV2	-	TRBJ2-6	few	CASTGGYSSGANVLTF	TGTGCCAGCACCGGGGGTTACTCCTCTGGGGCCAACGTCCTGACTTTC
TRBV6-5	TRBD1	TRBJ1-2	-	CASSYSGQGNYGYTF	TGTGCCAGCAGTTACTCTGGACAGGGCAACTATGGCTACACCTTC
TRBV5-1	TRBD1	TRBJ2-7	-	CASSSKRDRASYEQYF	TGCGCCAGCAGCTCCAAAAGGGACAGGGCTTCCTACGAGCAGTACTTC
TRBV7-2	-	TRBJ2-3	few	CASSLDSGADTQYF	TGTGCCAGCAGCTTAGACTCTGGGGCAGATACGCAGTATTTT
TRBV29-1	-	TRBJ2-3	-	CSVDIEDTQYF	TGCAGCGTTGATATCGAGGATACGCAGTATTTT
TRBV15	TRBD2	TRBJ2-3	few	CATRGGRSYPSTDTQYF	TGTGCCACCAGGGGCGGGAGATCTTACCCTAGCACAGATACGCAGTATTTT
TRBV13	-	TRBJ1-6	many	CASSLGQGTYNSPLHF	TGTGCCAGCAGCTTAGGTCAGGGGACCTATAATTCACCCCTCCACTTT
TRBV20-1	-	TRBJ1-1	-	CSASRAGYAEAFF	TGCAGTGCTTCCCGGGCCGGGTACGCTGAAGCTTTCTTT
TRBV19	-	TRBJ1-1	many	CASTLRGDGEAFF	TGTGCCAGTACTCTACGTGGGGACGGTGAAGCTTTCTTT
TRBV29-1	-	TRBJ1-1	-	CSVRTGNTEAFF	TGCAGCGTTAGGACCGGGAACACTGAAGCTTTCTTT